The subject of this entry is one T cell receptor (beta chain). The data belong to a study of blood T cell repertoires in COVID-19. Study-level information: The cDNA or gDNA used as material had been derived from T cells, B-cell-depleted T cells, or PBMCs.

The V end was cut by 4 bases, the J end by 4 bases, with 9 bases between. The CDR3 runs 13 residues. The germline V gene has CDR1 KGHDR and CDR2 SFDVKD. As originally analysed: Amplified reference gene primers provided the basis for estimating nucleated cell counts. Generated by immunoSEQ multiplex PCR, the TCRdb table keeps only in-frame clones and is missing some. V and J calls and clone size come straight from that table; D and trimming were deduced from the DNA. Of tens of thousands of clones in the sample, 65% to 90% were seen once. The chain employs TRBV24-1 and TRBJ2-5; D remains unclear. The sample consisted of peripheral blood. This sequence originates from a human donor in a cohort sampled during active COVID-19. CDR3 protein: CATSDPGGETQYF. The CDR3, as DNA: TGTGCCACCAGTGACCCCGGTGGAGAGACCCAGTACTTC.